Presented here are 31 T cell receptor beta chains from one specimen sequenced in a study of T cell responses to AZD1222 COVID-19 vaccine. TCRdb's copy holds only in-frame clones and misses some; the assay was immunoSEQ multiplex PCR. The repertoire holds about 110,000 clones, roughly 89% seen once, with 15% in the top ten. The source material was peripheral blood, sampled 28 days after the second AZD1222 dose. These receptors all come from an adult who received the AZD1222 COVID-19 vaccine.

The chain is built from TRBV24-1 and TRBJ2-3; TRBD2 aligns across 8 bases. V dropped 3 bases and J dropped 2; count of bases not matched to a gene: 6. Germline V CDR1 and CDR2: KGHDR, SFDVKD. This CDR3 spans 16 amino acids. The CDR3 is CATSDPAGAYTDTQYF. CDR3 sequence (DNA): TGTGCCACCAGTGATCCAGCGGGGGCATACACAGATACGCAGTATTTT.

This clone appeared a few times. The rearrangement uses TRBV2 and TRBJ2-7; 12 bases align to TRBD2. CDR1 and CDR2 (germline): SNHLY, FYNNEI. After removal of 1 base from V and 4 bases from J, the junction contained 8 bases not matched to a gene. The CDR3 runs to 17 residues. CDR3 in DNA: TGTGCCAGCAGTGAAGGCCCGACTAGCGGGGGCGGGTACGAGCAGTACTTC. It specifies CASSEGPTSGGGYEQYF.

This chain links TRBV15 with TRBJ2-4; D may be TRBD2 (6 bases). The CDR3 is 19 amino acids. CDR1 and CDR2 from the germline V gene are LNHNV and YYDKDF (reference sequence). The V end was cut by 0 bases, the J end by 0 bases, with 18 bases between. This chain's CDR3 is CATSRDPGLLKIAKNIQYF. CDR3 in DNA: TGTGCCACCAGCAGAGACCCGGGACTCTTAAAAATAGCCAAAAACATTCAGTACTTC.

The sample holds one count of this clone. The chain recombines TRBV24-1 with TRBJ1-5; D unresolved. The V gene's germline CDR1 is KGHDR and CDR2 SFDVKD. The CDR3 runs to 14 residues. Trimming removed 1 base from V and 5 bases from J, with 8 bases in between. Written as DNA, the CDR3 is TGTGCCACCAGTGATTTCGAATACGATCAGCCCCAGCATTTT. It encodes CATSDFEYDQPQHF.

V usage is TRBV9 and J usage is TRBJ2-3; D is perhaps TRBD1 (5 bases). Germline lookup yields CDR1 SGDLS and CDR2 YYNGEE. The CDR3 spans 14 residues. V lost 0 bases and J lost 3, with 8 bases in between. The CDR3 region has the DNA TGTGCCAGCAGCGTAGCACAGGTTACAGATACGCAGTATTTT. This sequence encodes CASSVAQVTDTQYF.

The chain has TRBV18 and TRBJ1-3; D not resolved. Germline CDR1 and CDR2: KGHSH and LQKENI. V gave up 6 bases and J gave up 1 base, with 19 bases separating them. This CDR3 has 17 amino acids. Here the CDR3 DNA reads TGTGCCAGCTCCTCCTACGGAGCACCTGCGTCTGGAAACACCATATATTTT. This encodes CASSSYGAPASGNTIYF.

The gene calls are TRBV3-1 (or the pseudogene TRBV3-2) and TRBJ2-3; D is undetermined. Trimming took 4 bases from V and 3 from J, leaving 8 bases between them. The CDR3 runs to 13 residues. Per the germline V gene, CDR1 is LGHDT and CDR2 is YNNKEL (reference sequence). The CDR3 protein is CASSLASTDTQYF. The CDR3 bases are TGTGCCAGCAGCCTCGCTAGTACAGATACGCAGTATTTT.

The CDR3 sequence is CASTWGRTNYGYTF. The CDR3 nucleotides are TGCGCCAGCACATGGGGACGGACTAACTATGGCTACACCTTC. The chain joins TRBV5-1 to TRBJ1-2, with D tentatively TRBD1 (5 bases). This CDR3 comprises 14 residues. Germline values: CDR1 SGHRS, CDR2 YFSETQ. V was cut by 6 bases and J by 0 bases, with 12 bases left in between.

This rearrangement joins TRBV3-1 (or the pseudogene TRBV3-2) to TRBJ2-7; D not resolved. Germline CDR1 reads LGHDT; CDR2 reads YNNKEL (reference sequence). The V end was cut by 5 bases, the J end by 2 bases, with 19 bases between. The CDR3 has 16 residues. The CDR3 is CASSIRLVAATYEQYF. The CDR3 nucleotides are TGTGCCAGCAGCATCCGTTTGGTTGCGGCGACCTACGAGCAGTACTTC.

The CDR3 is CASSKLQDSNEKLFF. Written as DNA, the CDR3 is TGTGCCAGCAGCAAGTTACAGGACTCTAATGAAAAACTGTTTTTT. The rearrangement joins TRBV14 to TRBJ1-4; a weak D match, TRBD1 (5 bases). Germline V gene data show CDR1 as SGHDN and CDR2 as FVKESK. V lost 5 bases to trimming and J lost 3 bases, with 13 bases between them. CDR3 length equals 15 residues.

The V gene is TRBV19, the J gene TRBJ2-5, with unresolved D. CDR3 length: 12 amino acids. Germline V CDR1 and CDR2: LNHDA, SQIVND (reference sequence). The V gene lost 2 bases and the J gene lost 0 bases, with 1 base spanning the gap. The CDR3 spells CASSINQETQYF. DNA of the CDR3: TGTGCCAGTAGTATAAACCAAGAGACCCAGTACTTC.

This clone appeared a single time. The V gene is TRBV6-2 or TRBV6-3, the J gene TRBJ2-7; 13 nucleotides line up with TRBD2. J was trimmed by 1 base and V by 6 bases; bases with no gene match: 9. The CDR3 contains 17 residues. Germline V gene lookup returns CDR1 MNHEY and CDR2 SVGEGT. CDR3 loop: CASSDPGLAGRSYEQYF. The CDR3 region has the DNA TGTGCCAGCAGCGACCCGGGACTAGCGGGAAGATCCTACGAGCAGTACTTC.

This chain joins TRBV2 and TRBJ1-1; D call uncertain. The CDR3 covers 15 residues. Germline lookup yields CDR1 SNHLY and CDR2 FYNNEI. The V and J ends lost 4 bases and 6 bases respectively, with 18 bases between them. CDR3 bases: TGTGCCAGCAGTGGAAGGACCGACGGACTGGCTGAAGCTTTCTTT. Translated: CASSGRTDGLAEAFF.

The chain carries TRBV6-6 and TRBJ1-4; 7 positions match TRBD1. The CDR3 is 15 residues long. The germline V gene has CDR1 MNHNY and CDR2 SVGAGI (reference sequence). V lost 0 bases, J lost 8 bases, and 6 bases stayed unmatched. The CDR3 sequence is CASSYSAGGNEKLFF. The CDR3, as DNA: TGTGCCAGCAGTTACTCTGCAGGGGGGAACGAAAAACTGTTTTTT.

This clone was observed a few times. The chain links TRBV6-6 to TRBJ2-7, with TRBD1 identical over 7 bases. J lost 5 bases, V lost 7 bases, and 5 bases had no gene match. The CDR3 loop spans 12 amino acids. Looked up from germline, CDR1 is MNHNY and CDR2 is SVGAGI (reference sequence). This CDR3 is CASTDRAHEQYF. Written as DNA, the CDR3 is TGTGCCAGCACCGACAGGGCCCACGAGCAGTACTTC.

The sample holds one count of this clone. The V and J genes are TRBV13 and TRBJ1-3; no clear D. The germline V gene has CDR1 PRHDT and CDR2 FYEKMQ (reference sequence). This CDR3 has 15 amino acids. CDR3 amino acids: CASYLGRQSGNTIYF. The DNA of the CDR3 is TGTGCAAGTTATTTGGGCAGGCAATCTGGAAACACCATATATTTT.

The chain combines TRBV5-4 with TRBJ1-2, with D uncertain. Germline V lookup: CDR1 SGHNT, CDR2 YYREEE (reference sequence). Trimming cost V 4 bases and J 4 bases, with 20 bases left between them. The CDR3 is 16 amino acids. The CDR3 spells CASSPGSGRVGYGYTF. DNA for the CDR3: TGTGCCAGCAGCCCTGGGTCCGGGAGGGTGGGCTATGGCTACACCTTC.

This chain connects TRBV5-5 to TRBJ2-1; no firm D call. Trimming pared 1 base from V and 10 bases from J, leaving 9 bases between. The CDR3 has 12 amino acids. Germline loops: CDR1 SGHKS, CDR2 YYEKEE (reference sequence). The CDR3, as DNA: TGTGCCAGCAGCTTGCCCCAAGGCGAGCAGTTCTTC. Its translation: CASSLPQGEQFF.

This clone was observed once. V usage is TRBV4-1 and J usage is TRBJ1-1; no reliable D call. Between the trimmed V and J ends, which lost 2 bases and 12 bases, there was a span of 13 bases. The CDR3 spans 12 residues. Germline lookup yields CDR1 MGHRA and CDR2 YSYEKL. CDR3 DNA sequence: TGCGCCAGCAGCCAATCCGGAGGTGAGTCTTTCTTT. The encoded protein is CASSQSGGESFF.

The genes are TRBV10-3 and TRBJ1-1, with unresolved D. CDR3 length: 15 amino acids. Trimming took off 8 bases at V and 0 bases at J, with 16 bases between the two ends. CDR1 and CDR2 from the germline V gene are ENHRY and SYGVKD. CDR3 residues: CAISSQPPVNTEAFF. Here the CDR3 DNA reads TGTGCCATCTCCAGTCAGCCTCCAGTGAACACTGAAGCTTTCTTT.

This chain uses TRBV28 with TRBJ1-1, with D perhaps matching TRBD1 (6 bases). Germline CDR1 reads MDHEN; CDR2 reads SYDVKM. Trimming shortened V by 2 bases and J by 2 bases, and 9 bases separated the two germline ends. This CDR3 is 14 amino acids long. For the CDR3, the DNA is TGTGCCAGCAGTTTAACAGGGATTAACACTGAAGCTTTCTTT. Translating it yields CASSLTGINTEAFF.

The V call is TRBV5-4, the J call TRBJ2-3; TRBD2 agrees at 7 bases. Trimming removed 4 bases from V and 4 bases from J; junction bases left unmatched: 6. Germline CDR1 and CDR2: SGHNT and YYREEE (reference sequence). The CDR3 is made up of 14 amino acids. The CDR3, as DNA: TGTGCCAGCAGCCTCCCTACTAGCGCAGATACGCAGTATTTT. This gives the protein CASSLPTSADTQYF.

The genes are TRBV6-5 and TRBJ1-5, with 7 bases that match TRBD1. Germline values: CDR1 MNHEY, CDR2 SVGAGI. The CDR3 contains 15 residues. V lost 5 bases to trimming and J lost 7 bases; unmatched junction nucleotides: 11. CDR3 nucleotides: TGTGCCAGCAGTCTACAGGGGCGGCTTGGGCAGCCCCAGCATTTT. Encoded protein: CASSLQGRLGQPQHF.

This clone has only a few counts. This chain joins TRBV29-1 and TRBJ2-5, with D unclear. There are 12 residues in the CDR3. The V gene's germline CDR1 is SQVTM and CDR2 ANQGSEA. Deletions cut 3 bases from V and 4 bases from J, with 9 bases between. CDR3 bases: TGCAGCGTTGAGCGTCTAGGAGAGACCCAGTACTTC. It codes for CSVERLGETQYF.

This clone was detected only once. The chain recombines TRBV10-2 with TRBJ2-7; D is uncertain. The CDR3 length is 14 residues. V was cut by 0 bases and J by 3 bases, with 9 bases left in between. From germline, CDR1 is WSHSY and CDR2 SAAADI. CDR3 loop: CASSESPAFYEQYF. The DNA of the CDR3 is TGCGCCAGCAGTGAGTCGCCAGCCTTCTACGAGCAGTACTTC.

This chain joins TRBV6-6 and TRBJ1-2; D uncertain. V lost 5 bases and J lost 8, with 15 bases in between. Per germline, CDR1 MNHNY and CDR2 SVGAGI (reference sequence). This CDR3 has 13 residues. The CDR3: CASSLGSGGGYTF. DNA of the CDR3: TGTGCCAGCAGTCTTGGGTCCGGAGGGGGCTACACCTTC.

J is TRBJ2-5 and V is TRBV10-3; TRBD1 matches 10 bases. The trim removed 4 bases at V and 7 bases at J, leaving 6 bases unmatched. This CDR3 comprises 14 residues. Germline lookup yields CDR1 ENHRY and CDR2 SYGVKD. CDR3 DNA: TGTGCCATCAGTGGGACAGGGGGTCGTGGGACCCAGTACTTC. Its protein product is CAISGTGGRGTQYF.

CDR3 nucleotide sequence: TGCAGCGTTCCGCTCGGCGGCATGAACACTGAAGCTTTCTTT. It translates to CSVPLGGMNTEAFF. The chain uses TRBV29-1 and TRBJ1-1; D is ambiguous. The CDR3 has 14 residues. The V end was cut by 5 bases, the J end by 0 bases, with 13 bases between. The germline V gene encodes CDR1 SQVTM and CDR2 ANQGSEA.

This clone was picked up one time. The J gene is TRBJ1-5, the V gene TRBV15; TRBD1 is a possible D gene (5 bases). Per germline, CDR1 LNHNV and CDR2 YYDKDF (reference sequence). CDR3 length equals 13 residues. V was trimmed by 7 bases and J by 7 bases, leaving 14 bases between them. In nucleotides, the CDR3 is TGTGCCACCACTAAGGGGTCGTACCAGCCCCAGCATTTT. Translation gives CATTKGSYQPQHF.

J is TRBJ1-2 and V is TRBV30; TRBD1 agrees at 7 bases. CDR3 length: 12 residues. V gave up 4 bases and J gave up 12 bases; unmatched junction bases: 11. The germline V gene encodes CDR1 GTSNPN and CDR2 SVGIG (reference sequence). For the CDR3, the DNA is TGTGCCTGGAAGTCAGGGGGTTGTTGTGACACCTTC. Protein sequence: CAWKSGGCCDTF.

The J gene is TRBJ2-7, the V gene TRBV3-1 (or the pseudogene TRBV3-2); D possibly corresponds to TRBD2 (5 bases). The CDR3 sequence is 15 residues long. Trimming pared 4 bases from V and 1 base from J, leaving 14 bases between. The germline CDR1 and CDR2 sequences are LGHDT and YNNKEL (reference sequence). The CDR3 protein is CASSLTRTRSYEQYF. DNA of the CDR3: TGTGCCAGCAGCCTAACCCGGACTCGTTCCTACGAGCAGTACTTC.